The 10 T cell receptor beta chains given below trace back to one sample, sequenced in a study of cytomegalovirus exposure and HLA in healthy donors. In the PCR, 60 Vbeta and 13 Jbeta primers were used. Data came from immunoSEQ multiplex PCR; TCRdb stores just in-frame clones and leaves some out. The sample has roughly 170,000 clones, approximately 78% seen once. Sequenced sample: PBMCs. These receptor sequences come from a woman in her forties or fifties in good health and CMV-seropositive.

The chain employs TRBV7-2 and TRBJ2-5, with a weak D call TRBD1 (5 bases). The CDR3 extends over 11 amino acids. CDR1 SGHTA and CDR2 FQGNSA come from the germline V gene. With 6 bases removed from V and 5 bases from J, the gap between germline ends came to 7 bases. The CDR3 DNA reads as TGTGCCAGCAGTAGGGGCGAGACCCAGTACTTC. It translates to CASSRGETQYF.

This chain uses TRBV14 with TRBJ1-1, with D perhaps TRBD1 (5 bases). Germline lookup yields CDR1 SGHDN and CDR2 FVKESK. This CDR3 spans 16 amino acids. Trimming removed 4 bases at V and 4 bases at J, with 19 bases between. The CDR3 reads CASSPRLGVIGTEAFF. The CDR3 DNA is TGTGCCAGCAGCCCGCGATTAGGGGTGATCGGCACTGAAGCTTTCTTT.

This clone turned up a few times. This chain links TRBV7-6 with TRBJ2-5; D is unclear. The CDR3 runs 14 residues. Trimming removed 4 bases at V and 5 bases at J, with 14 bases between. The V gene's germline CDR1 is SGHVS and CDR2 FNYEAQ. The CDR3 bases are TGTGCCAGCAGCTCCCCCCTCCTTCTCGAGACCCAGTACTTC. Translation gives CASSSPLLLETQYF.

In its sample, this clone was seen a few times. The rearrangement uses TRBV4-1 and TRBJ2-2; possibly TRBD2 for D (5 bases). CDR3 length: 16 amino acids. V gave up 0 bases and J gave up 3 bases, with 11 bases separating them. CDR1 and CDR2 from the germline V gene are MGHRA and YSYEKL. Here the CDR3 DNA reads TGCGCCAGCAGCCAAGAGAGGGTTCCGGACACCGGGGAGCTGTTTTTT. Translated: CASSQERVPDTGELFF.

The chain couples TRBV7-6 to TRBJ1-1; TRBD1 aligns across 9 bases. CDR3 length equals 15 residues. Germline CDR1 SGHVS, CDR2 FNYEAQ. Trimming removed 4 bases from V and 0 bases from J; junction bases left unmatched: 3. This chain's CDR3 is CASSSGQGMNTEAFF. CDR3 bases: TGTGCCAGCAGCTCCGGACAGGGGATGAACACTGAAGCTTTCTTT.

The V gene is TRBV6-1, the J gene TRBJ1-6; 7 nucleotides align to TRBD1. Germline CDR1 MNHNS, CDR2 SASEGT. Unmatched junction bases numbered 1, after V lost 4 bases and J lost 7 bases. This CDR3 is built from 13 residues. CDR3 nucleotide sequence: TGTGCCAGCAGTGGGGGACAGAATTCACCCCTCCACTTT. It yields the protein CASSGGQNSPLHF.

The gene calls are TRBV30 and TRBJ1-1; no clear D. CDR3 length: 13 amino acids. Germline CDR1 is GTSNPN and CDR2 is SVGIG (reference sequence). With 0 bases removed from V and 1 base from J, the gap between germline ends came to 6 bases. The CDR3 coding sequence is TGTGCCTGGAGTGTACACGAGAACACTGAAGCTTTCTTT. Protein sequence: CAWSVHENTEAFF.

This sequence joins TRBV5-1 and TRBJ1-1; D is unclear. The V end was cut by 2 bases, the J end by 1 base, with 9 bases between. The germline V gene has CDR1 SGHRS and CDR2 YFSETQ. The CDR3 is 14 residues long. For the CDR3, the DNA is TGCGCCAGCAGCTTAGATAGCTCGAACACTGAAGCTTTCTTT. Translation: CASSLDSSNTEAFF.

J is TRBJ1-1 and V is TRBV5-1, with D uncertain. Per germline, CDR1 SGHRS and CDR2 YFSETQ. V shed 1 base and J shed 1 base, with 8 bases lying between them. The length of the CDR3 is 14 residues. CDR3 sequence reads: CASSLQLTNTEAFF. The CDR3 DNA reads TGCGCCAGCAGCTTGCAGTTAACGAACACTGAAGCTTTCTTT.

The genes are TRBV19 and TRBJ1-1; 8 bases line up with TRBD1. With V trimmed by 1 base and J by 6 bases, 1 base remained unmatched. CDR3 length: 13 residues. Per the germline V gene, CDR1 is LNHDA and CDR2 is SQIVND (reference sequence). CDR3 loop: CASSIVQGAEAFF. Here the CDR3 DNA reads TGTGCCAGTAGTATAGTACAGGGGGCTGAAGCTTTCTTT.